The 3 T cell receptor beta chains below come from one sample, sequenced in a study of blood T cell repertoires in COVID-19. This table comes from immunoSEQ multiplex PCR, and its TCRdb copy is limited to in-frame clones, with some not included. The repertoire has 200,000 to 250,000 clones, about 83% of them found once; the top ten carry about 7%. What was sequenced was PBMCs or T cells enriched from blood (not recorded which). The receptors shown here come from a woman in her thirties or forties who had recovered from COVID-19.

This chain connects TRBV5-1 to TRBJ2-1, with 8 bases aligning to TRBD1. The V segment lost 4 bases and the J segment 2 bases; nucleotides outside the gene matches: 11. The V gene's germline CDR1 is SGHRS and CDR2 YFSETQ. The CDR3 spans 17 residues. The CDR3 DNA follows: TGCGCCAGCAGCGCTCAGACAGGGGTTGGGACCTACAATGAGCAGTTCTTC. This codes for CASSAQTGVGTYNEQFF.

The genes are TRBV19 and TRBJ2-3, with D possibly matching TRBD1 (6 bases). Germline V gene data show CDR1 as LNHDA and CDR2 as SQIVND (reference sequence). The CDR3 runs 11 residues. V shed 10 bases and J shed 8 bases, with 13 bases lying between them. The DNA for the CDR3 is TGTGCCACCAATATCAGGGGTACGCAGTATTTT. Its translation: CATNIRGTQYF.

This clone was detected only a few times. The V and J genes are TRBV28 and TRBJ2-7; 7 bases are shared with TRBD1. V lost 3 bases to trimming and J lost 2 bases; unmatched junction nucleotides: 1. The CDR3 contains 13 residues. CDR1 is MDHEN and CDR2 is SYDVKM in the germline V gene. The CDR3 is CASSFDRAYEQYF. Here the CDR3 DNA reads TGTGCCAGCAGTTTCGACAGGGCCTACGAGCAGTACTTC. The complete variable domain, with remaining parts taken from reference TRBV28 and TRBJ2-7, reads DVKVTQSSRYLVKRTGEKVFLECVQDMDHENMFWYRQDPGLGLRLIYFSYDVKMKEKGDIPEGYSVSREKKERFSLILESASTNQTSMYLCASSFDRAYEQYFGPGTRLTVT.